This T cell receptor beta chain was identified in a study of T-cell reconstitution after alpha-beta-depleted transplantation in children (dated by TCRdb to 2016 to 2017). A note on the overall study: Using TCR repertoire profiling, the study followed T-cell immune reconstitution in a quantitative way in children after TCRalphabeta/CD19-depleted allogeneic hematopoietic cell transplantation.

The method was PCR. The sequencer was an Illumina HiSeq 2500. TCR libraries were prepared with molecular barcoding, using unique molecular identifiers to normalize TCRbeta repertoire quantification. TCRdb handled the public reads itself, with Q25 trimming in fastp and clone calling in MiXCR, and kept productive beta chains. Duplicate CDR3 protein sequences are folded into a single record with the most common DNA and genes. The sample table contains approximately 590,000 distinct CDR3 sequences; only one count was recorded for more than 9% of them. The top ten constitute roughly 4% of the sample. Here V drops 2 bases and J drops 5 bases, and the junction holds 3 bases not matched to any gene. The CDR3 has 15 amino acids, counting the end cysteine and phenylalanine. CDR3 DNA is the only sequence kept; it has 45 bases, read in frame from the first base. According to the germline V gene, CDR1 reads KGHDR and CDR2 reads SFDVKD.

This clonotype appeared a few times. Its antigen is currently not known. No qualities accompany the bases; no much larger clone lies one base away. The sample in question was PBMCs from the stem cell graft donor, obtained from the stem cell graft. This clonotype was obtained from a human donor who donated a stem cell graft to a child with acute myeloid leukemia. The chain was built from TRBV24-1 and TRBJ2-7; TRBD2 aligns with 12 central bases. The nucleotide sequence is TGTGCCACCAGTGATTCCACTAGCGGGAGGAACGAGCAGTACTTC. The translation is CATSDSTSGRNEQYF.